This record covers a single T cell receptor (beta chain). What it binds is unknown. A sample-barcoded 5' primer and a J-beta primer mix were used in a second PCR of roughly 6 to 11 cycles. One entry per CDR3 protein results from TCRdb running MiXCR on the 5' RACE reads. The table has about 580,000 distinct CDR3 sequences, less than 60% seen once. V gave up 6 bases and J gave up 3 bases, with 14 bases separating them. CDR1 DFQATT and CDR2 SNEGSKA come from the germline V gene (reference sequence). The CDR3 is 13 residues long. This record belongs to a study of blood T cells in healthy people across ages. Study conclusions and caveats: Relative to aged donors, long-lived donors carried more naive CD4+ cells and displayed higher diversity.

This receptor was obtained from a man older than 75 in good health. Sequenced input: blood. V gene TRBV20-1 combines with J gene TRBJ2-5; no clear D. The DNA for the CDR3 is TGCAGTGCCCTACAACCCCAAAAAGAGACCCAGTACTTC. Translation gives CSALQPQKETQYF.